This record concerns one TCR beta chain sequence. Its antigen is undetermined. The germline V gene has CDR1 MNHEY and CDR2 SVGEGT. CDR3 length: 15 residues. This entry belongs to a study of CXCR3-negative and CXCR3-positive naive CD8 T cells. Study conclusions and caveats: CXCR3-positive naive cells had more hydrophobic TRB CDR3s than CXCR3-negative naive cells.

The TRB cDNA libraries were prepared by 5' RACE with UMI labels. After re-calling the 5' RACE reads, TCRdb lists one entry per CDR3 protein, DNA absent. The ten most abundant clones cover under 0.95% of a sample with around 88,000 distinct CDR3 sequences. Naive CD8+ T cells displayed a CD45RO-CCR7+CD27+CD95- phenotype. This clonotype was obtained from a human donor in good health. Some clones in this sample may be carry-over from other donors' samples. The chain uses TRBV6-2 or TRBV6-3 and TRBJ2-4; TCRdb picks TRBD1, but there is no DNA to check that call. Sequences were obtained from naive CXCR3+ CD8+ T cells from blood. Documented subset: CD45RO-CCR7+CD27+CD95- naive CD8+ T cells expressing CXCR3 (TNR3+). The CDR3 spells CASSYLSGRGNIQYF.